This record concerns one TCR beta chain sequence. The antigen remains undetermined. The data were obtained in a study of T-cell memory formation after mild COVID-19. Whole-study findings and limits: Shrinking CD4+ clones were chiefly CM and EM; CD8+ ones were chiefly EMRA. There was a balanced CD4/CD8 profile in clones contracting day 15 to 85, and later expanders leaned CD4+.

V lost 6 bases and J lost 0, with 14 bases in between. Germline assignment: CDR1 LNHDA and CDR2 SQIVND (reference sequence). The CDR3 is 16 amino acids. TCRdb ran MiXCR on the 5' RACE reads and lists one entry per CDR3 protein. The data show about 360,000 distinct CDR3 sequences, approximately 15% seen once. The sequence was collected from a young man who had mild COVID-19 (a few samples of this study predate the infection). Cell type and time point are not known. The sample taken for sequencing was PBMCs or a T cell subset sorted from them (not recorded which). V is TRBV19 and J is TRBJ2-2, with a tentative D call TRBD1 (5 bases). The CDR3 protein is CASSWRQRANTGELFF. The CDR3, as DNA: TGTGCCAGTAGCTGGAGACAGCGTGCGAACACCGGGGAGCTGTTTTTT. Complete variable domain (other parts from reference TRBV19 and TRBJ2-2): DGGITQSPKYLFRKEGQNVTLSCEQNLNHDAMYWYRQDPGQGLRLIYYSQIVNDFQKGDIAEGYSVSREKKESFPLTVTSAQKNPTAFYLCASSWRQRANTGELFFGEGSRLTVL.